This T cell receptor beta chain was sequenced for a study of identical twins. Template switching introduced a universal primer site, and the cDNA bore unique molecular identifiers. TCRdb called the 5' RACE reads again in MiXCR, with one record for every CDR3 protein. The sample consists of about 240,000 distinct CDR3 sequences, about 11% of them appearing once. Study outcomes and limitations: Conclusions came from cross-sectional statistical analysis, not from following the same donors. Out-of-frame alpha sequences shared by twins showed excess low generation probability. Insertion counts were lower in abundant cord blood beta clonotypes, a trend that memory repertoires did not show.

Germline trimming cut 6 bases from V and 5 bases from J; bases unmatched to any gene: 7. The CDR3 is made up of 14 amino acids. Germline V gives CDR1 MNHNS, CDR2 SASEGT. A word on this clonotype: Its specificity is not known.

The receptor comes from a man aged 45-60 years in good health. The chain recombines TRBV6-1 with TRBJ2-5; 9 nucleotides align to TRBD1. Input material: memory T cells sorted from blood. This CDR3 is CASRQDRGRETQYF. Here the CDR3 DNA reads TGTGCCAGCAGGCAAGACAGGGGGAGGGAGACCCAGTACTTC.